This TCR beta chain was found in a study of blood T cell repertoires in COVID-19. Per the authors' pipeline: Estimated nucleated cell counts came from reference gene primer amplification. Profiled with immunoSEQ multiplex PCR; TCRdb holds only in-frame clones, not every one. The V and J calls and clone size come from that table; D and trimming were worked out from the DNA. Of some 250,000 clones listed, 88% are singletons. Note on this clone: The junction and the germline gene differ at one end; a read error may be behind it.

The sample was peripheral blood. The TCR comes from a woman aged 40 to 50 who had recovered from COVID-19.

The CDR3 sequence is CASRQGTSEWETQYF. The CDR3 DNA sequence: TGTGCCAGCAGGCAAGGGACTAGCGAGTGGGAGACCCAGTACTTC. This chain connects TRBV3-1 (or the pseudogene TRBV3-2) to TRBJ2-5; 10 bases are a match to TRBD2. CDR1 and CDR2 from the germline V gene are LGHDT and YNNKEL (reference sequence). The CDR3 runs 15 residues.